The clone carrying this TCR beta chain was observed a handful of times. This sample is drawn from a study of graft-versus-host responses after intestinal transplantation. Overall study results and limits: Early post-transplant HvG declines tracked with peak circulating GvH clone levels. Individuals who had graft-donor T cell macrochimerism had allografts that showed high graft-versus-host to host-versus-graft clonal ratios. GvH clones were identified in recipient marrow, with some first appearing in ileum or blood.

This table comes from immunoSEQ multiplex PCR, and its TCRdb copy is limited to in-frame clones, with some not included. The sample has roughly 8,100 clones, 30% to 35% seen once. Once the reaction had ended, proliferating CFSE-low CD3+CD4+ and CD3+CD8+ responders were sorted. Germline CDR1 reads MNHNS; CDR2 reads SASEGT. There are 17 residues in the CDR3. Trimming removed 0 bases from V and 4 bases from J; junction bases left unmatched: 6. The chain uses TRBV6-1 and TRBJ2-7; 13 positions match TRBD2. The sequences come from alloreactive CD4+ T cells from a mixed lymphocyte reaction culture, collected before intestinal transplant. The sample's subset: CFSE-low proliferating T cells sorted from approximately 6-day pre-transplant mixed lymphocyte reaction (GvH or HvG direction). The receptor comes from a human patient who received an intestinal transplant. In nucleotides, the CDR3 is TGTGCCAGCAGTGAAGCGCGGGGACTAGCGGGAAGGTACGAGCAGTACTTC. Translated: CASSEARGLAGRYEQYF.